This TCR beta chain comes out of a study of shared clonotypes between healthy human individuals. Clones were sequenced by immunoSEQ multiplex PCR, and TCRdb holds only the in-frame ones, with some missing. Of roughly 300,000 clones in the sample, around 87% were seen once. Study-level findings and limits: Among non-shared clonotypes, generation probabilities were lower than among those shared by all four donors. As a rule, naive subsets had a larger estimated richness than memory subsets.

For this clone: What it binds is not known.

The sample consisted of memory CD8+ T cells sorted from blood. Specified subset: CD45RO+ cells pooled with CCR7-negative TemRA cells. The sequence derives from a man aged 18 to 29 in good health.

The CDR3 bases are TGTGCCATCAGGGGACAGGCCCTCTACGAGCAGTACTTC. It translates to CAIRGQALYEQYF. This rearrangement joins TRBV10-3 to TRBJ2-7; 8 positions agree with TRBD1. The germline V gene has CDR1 ENHRY and CDR2 SYGVKD. The CDR3 is made up of 13 amino acids. V trimming: 6 bases; J trimming: 3 bases; junction bases outside the gene matches: 4.